This TCR beta chain was identified during a study of T cells in Graves' hyperthyroidism and ophthalmopathy. Whole-study findings and limits: A median around 6.4 months before onset, the model predicted ophthalmopathy. Ophthalmopathy could be told apart from stable hyperthyroidism with a 13 V-J model.

Each diagnosis drew on symptoms, thyroxine, TRAb, thyroid ultrasound and orbital computed tomography findings. This clonotype came up many times. Its target is unknown. Amplified regions were TCR beta CDR3 sequences from RNA transcripts. The study used the HTBI primer set for a first-round RT-PCR of the TCR CDR3. TCRdb re-analysed the multiplex PCR reads in MiXCR, keeping a single row per CDR3 protein. The sample holds roughly 530,000 distinct CDR3 sequences; roughly a sixth are singletons and the top ten take around 17%. V was clipped by 1 base and J by 1 base, with 10 bases between them. Looked up from germline, CDR1 is MNHNS and CDR2 is SASEGT. The CDR3 is 15 amino acids.

The gene calls are TRBV6-1 and TRBJ1-1; D unresolved. The sequenced sample was blood. The clonotype comes from a woman in her late teens or twenties with Graves' ophthalmopathy. CDR3 loop: CASSEDGRENTEAFF. CDR3 coding DNA: TGTGCCAGCAGTGAAGATGGGCGGGAGAACACTGAAGCTTTCTTT.